This record covers a single T cell receptor (beta chain). No antigen is known for it. The data were obtained in a study of blood T cells in healthy people across ages. Study results and limitations: Older age went with lower TCR beta diversity per million T cells, in a roughly linear way.

A J-beta primer mix and a sample-barcoded 5' primer were used in a second PCR of about 7 to 12 cycles. Every cDNA molecule carried a tag from a template-switch adaptor bearing 12 random nucleotides. Each sample yielded at least 2.5 million CDR3-containing paired-end reads. TCRdb itself ran the 5' RACE reads through MiXCR, one entry per CDR3 protein. The data contain approximately 1.5 million distinct CDR3 sequences, under 55% of them singletons. Germline assignment: CDR1 SGHVS and CDR2 FQNEAQ. Trimming left V 2 bases short and J 7 bases short, with 15 bases between. The CDR3 spans 15 residues. The sample comprised blood. The chain combines TRBV7-8 with TRBJ2-1; tentatively, D is TRBD1 (7 bases). This receptor was taken from a woman between 18 and 30 years old in good health. The CDR3 loop reads CASSLRRGLKNEQFF. CDR3 DNA: TGTGCCAGCAGCTTAAGGAGGGGGCTTAAGAATGAGCAGTTCTTC.